The rows below give T cell receptor beta chains drawn from one sample of a study of control samples from healthy donors and cancer patients. The data were produced by immunoSEQ multiplex PCR, yet TCRdb's version contains in-frame clones alone and is incomplete. The sample lists 150,000 to 180,000 clones, roughly 93% occurring once. The sequencing sample was made of blood. Receptor source: a man aged 45-65 years in good health. The CDR3 runs from the conserved cysteine through the conserved F or W.

j_gene | v_gene | CDR3aa
TRBJ2-5 | TRBV4-1 | CASSQDLAPPETQYF
TRBJ1-2 | TRBV3-1/TRBV3-2 | CASSPDSNYGYTF
TRBJ1-4 | TRBV3-1/TRBV3-2 | CASAELGEKLFF
TRBJ2-7 | TRBV18 | CASSPPGGIYEQYF
TRBJ1-1 | TRBV19 | CASIPPWGIGTEAFF
TRBJ2-1 | TRBV14 | CASSRTSGSNEQFF
TRBJ2-4 | TRBV11-1 | CASSLGRALKNIQYF
TRBJ1-4 | TRBV7-3 | CASSLTTNEKLFF
TRBJ2-2 | TRBV10-1 | CASSSDRGPTGELFF
TRBJ2-5 | TRBV25-1 | CASDSTGRQETQYF
TRBJ2-6 | TRBV18 | CASSPWFSGANVLTF
TRBJ1-6 | TRBV27 | CASRWGTTGQGALHF
TRBJ2-5 | TRBV3-1/TRBV3-2 | CASSPWGEETQYF
TRBJ2-5 | TRBV11-2 | CASSLWTSGKTQETQYF
TRBJ2-7 | TRBV18 | CASSPGRLSSYEQYF
TRBJ2-1 | TRBV5-1 | CASSLGRTFYNEQFF
TRBJ1-1 | TRBV6-5 | CASSALYRDTEAFF
TRBJ2-2 | TRBV5-1 | CASSRIRGNTGELFF
TRBJ2-7 | TRBV2 | CASSASGVTYEQYF
TRBJ2-6 | TRBV18 | CASSPRLALSSGANVLTF
TRBJ2-1 | TRBV7-8 | CASAIRYAVGEQFF
TRBJ2-3 | TRBV6-1 | CASSERVAGGPTRDTQYF
TRBJ2-7 | TRBV7-2 | CASSPRRGGSYEQYF
TRBJ2-2 | TRBV2 | CASSEARSGELFF
TRBJ1-1 | TRBV28 | CAISDRITEAFF
TRBJ1-2 | TRBV13 | CASSSGRANYGYTF
TRBJ1-3 | TRBV19 | CALRGNTIYF
TRBJ2-7 | TRBV7-6 | CASSLVGGGAEEQYF
TRBJ1-1 | TRBV3-1/TRBV3-2 | CASSTARGSEAFF
TRBJ1-3 | TRBV5-1 | CASSATGTSGNTIYF
TRBJ1-5 | TRBV7-2 | CASSLRGNQPQHF
TRBJ2-2 | TRBV14 | CASSHMGRELTGELFF
TRBJ2-2 | TRBV6-4 | CASRGQANTGELFF
TRBJ1-5 | TRBV6-6 | CASSRQGNSNQPQHF
TRBJ1-2 | TRBV12-3/TRBV12-4 | CASSPTGSYGYTF
TRBJ2-1 | TRBV7-2 | CASSLVTGGYNEQFF
TRBJ1-1 | TRBV11-1 | CASSPLRTVNTEAFF
TRBJ2-7 | TRBV14 | CASSPGPPYEQYF